The present entry profiles one T cell receptor beta chain with its context. The antigen is not known. The sample belongs to a study of radiotherapy plus CTLA-4 blockade in lung cancer. Study-level background: Disease control reached 31%, with objective responses in 15% to 20%.

The method was immunoSEQ multiplex PCR; TCRdb's version includes in-frame clones alone and lacks a portion of them. Of some 41,000 clones in the sample, roughly 67% are singletons; the top ten hold 20% to 30%. The V gene's germline CDR1 is MNHEY and CDR2 SVGAGI. This CDR3 region has 15 residues. The ends were cut back, 5 bases at V and 1 base at J, with 14 bases in the middle. Study results and caveats: Peripheral blood showed expansion of tumor-derived TCR clones after radiotherapy and ipilimumab. Response, reportedly, was best predicted by interferon-beta along with early blood T cell clone dynamics.

Focal radiation plus CTLA-4 blockade with ipilimumab was administered to patients who had chemo-refractory metastatic non-small-cell lung cancer. The specimen comprised peripheral blood, sampled from a patient treated with radiotherapy plus ipilimumab. The V call is TRBV6-5, the J call TRBJ1-2; no definite D call. This clonotype was obtained from a human donor with non-small cell lung cancer who had a partial response to radiotherapy plus ipilimumab. CDR3 DNA sequence: TGTGCCAGCAGTCGCCGGGATCCGGGTAACTATGGCTACACCTTC. Its translation: CASSRRDPGNYGYTF.